This record covers a single T cell receptor beta chain. The data were taken from a study of OX40 agonist ivuxolimab in advanced cancers. The repertoire was sequenced with immunoSEQ multiplex PCR; TCRdb's copy has only in-frame clones and lacks some. The table has fewer than 25,000 clones, around 85% seen once. V lost 0 bases, J lost 2 bases, and 10 bases lay in between. Germline V gene data show CDR1 as LNHDA and CDR2 as SQIVND (reference sequence). The CDR3 consists of 15 residues. This specimen consisted of CD4+ or CD8+ T cells sorted from blood, obtained in a trial of the OX40 agonist ivuxolimab. This rearrangement joins TRBV19 to TRBJ2-5; a possible D gene is TRBD2 (5 bases). The receptor was isolated from an adult with an advanced solid tumor such as melanoma, head and neck, liver or kidney cancer. The CDR3: CASSIERAQQETQYF. CDR3 coding DNA: TGTGCCAGTAGTATAGAGCGGGCTCAACAAGAGACCCAGTACTTC.